A selection of T cell receptor beta chains follows, all from one sample in a study of early T cells in non-severe SARS-CoV-2 infection. One entry per CDR3 protein results from TCRdb running MiXCR on the 5' RACE reads. The sample contains about 58,000 distinct CDR3 sequences, around 12% of which appear only once. This material consisted of whole blood, taken at baseline. These receptors all stem from an adult who was a healthcare worker with PCR-confirmed SARS-CoV-2 infection or an uninfected control (not recorded which). The donor label of this sample is uncertain. The CDR3 runs from the conserved cysteine through the conserved F or W. The order of the fields is V gene, clone size, D gene, J gene, CDR3 protein, CDR3 DNA. The D gene is left open where the match is weak. Size values are once, few and many counts, or a class for expanded clones, and some rows have none.

v_call: TRBV4-1
clone_size: .
d_call: .
j_call: TRBJ1-4
cdr3_aa: CASSQETAVTGSVEATNEKLFF
cdr3_nt: TGCGCCAGCAGCCAAGAAACGGCAGTAACAGGGTCAGTGGAAGCAACTAATGAAAAACTGTTTTTT

v_call: TRBV13
clone_size: .
d_call: .
j_call: TRBJ2-1
cdr3_aa: CASSKGDNEQFF
cdr3_nt: TGTGCCAGCAGCAAGGGGGACAATGAGCAGTTCTTC

v_call: TRBV7-9
clone_size: .
d_call: .
j_call: TRBJ2-5
cdr3_aa: CASSPQERKYQETQYF
cdr3_nt: TGTGCCAGCAGCCCGCAGGAGAGGAAATACCAAGAGACCCAGTACTTC

v_call: TRBV4-2
clone_size: .
d_call: TRBD2
j_call: TRBJ2-1
cdr3_aa: CASSGSGGANEQFF
cdr3_nt: TGTGCCAGCAGCGGTAGCGGGGGGGCGAATGAGCAGTTCTTC

v_call: TRBV28
clone_size: many
d_call: TRBD1
j_call: TRBJ1-5
cdr3_aa: CASIGQVTQPQHF
cdr3_nt: TGTGCCAGCATCGGACAGGTTACTCAGCCCCAGCATTTT

v_call: TRBV18
clone_size: .
d_call: TRBD1
j_call: TRBJ1-5
cdr3_aa: CASSPDRGPQPQHF
cdr3_nt: TGTGCCAGCTCACCGGACAGGGGGCCTCAGCCCCAGCATTTT

v_call: TRBV20-1
clone_size: few
d_call: TRBD2
j_call: TRBJ2-3
cdr3_aa: CSAKGLMSTDTQYF
cdr3_nt: TGCAGTGCTAAGGGACTAATGAGCACAGATACGCAGTATTTT

v_call: TRBV11-2
clone_size: many
d_call: TRBD1
j_call: TRBJ1-4
cdr3_aa: CASSPGQGSNEKLFF
cdr3_nt: TGTGCCAGCAGCCCCGGACAGGGGTCTAATGAAAAACTGTTTTTT

v_call: TRBV7-8
clone_size: many
d_call: .
j_call: TRBJ2-2
cdr3_aa: CASSLGLNTGELFF
cdr3_nt: TGTGCCAGCAGCTTAGGGTTAAACACCGGGGAGCTGTTTTTT

v_call: TRBV12-3/TRBV12-4
clone_size: many
d_call: TRBD2
j_call: TRBJ2-3
cdr3_aa: CASSPRLAGGLGDTQYF
cdr3_nt: TGTGCCAGCAGCCCTAGACTAGCGGGGGGGTTAGGAGATACGCAGTATTTT

v_call: TRBV7-2
clone_size: few
d_call: .
j_call: TRBJ1-2
cdr3_aa: CASSSARAIGYGYTF
cdr3_nt: TGTGCCAGCAGCAGTGCGCGGGCGATTGGCTATGGCTACACCTTC

v_call: TRBV5-4
clone_size: .
d_call: .
j_call: TRBJ2-3
cdr3_aa: CASSSGLTPTDTQYF
cdr3_nt: TGTGCCAGCAGCTCCGGACTAACCCCCACAGATACGCAGTATTTT

v_call: TRBV2
clone_size: .
d_call: .
j_call: TRBJ2-4
cdr3_aa: CASRDHTVAKNIQYF
cdr3_nt: TGTGCCAGCAGGGACCACACAGTAGCCAAAAACATTCAGTACTTC

v_call: TRBV5-1
clone_size: .
d_call: .
j_call: TRBJ2-2
cdr3_aa: CASARGGGTGELFF
cdr3_nt: TGCGCCAGCGCCAGAGGGGGAGGAACCGGGGAGCTGTTTTTT

v_call: TRBV11-3
clone_size: .
d_call: .
j_call: TRBJ2-1
cdr3_aa: CASSLEGSSYNEQFF
cdr3_nt: TGTGCCAGCAGCTTAGAGGGGAGCTCCTACAATGAGCAGTTCTTC

v_call: TRBV10-3
clone_size: medium-sized
d_call: .
j_call: TRBJ1-1
cdr3_aa: CAISELGTANTEAFF
cdr3_nt: TGTGCCATCAGTGAATTAGGGACCGCGAACACTGAAGCTTTCTTT

v_call: TRBV27
clone_size: many
d_call: TRBD1
j_call: TRBJ2-2
cdr3_aa: CASSLDRGATGELFF
cdr3_nt: TGTGCCAGCAGTCTCGACAGGGGGGCCACCGGGGAGCTGTTTTTT

v_call: TRBV6-5
clone_size: .
d_call: TRBD2
j_call: TRBJ2-1
cdr3_aa: CASSYSRSGGARHYNEQFF
cdr3_nt: TGTGCCAGCAGTTACTCGCGTAGCGGGGGGGCTAGGCACTACAATGAGCAGTTCTTC

v_call: TRBV5-1
clone_size: .
d_call: .
j_call: TRBJ2-5
cdr3_aa: CASAAWATQETQYF
cdr3_nt: TGCGCCAGCGCGGCTTGGGCTACCCAAGAGACCCAGTACTTC

v_call: TRBV18
clone_size: many
d_call: .
j_call: TRBJ1-3
cdr3_aa: CASSPGGFPFSGNTIYF
cdr3_nt: TGTGCCAGCTCACCGGGAGGGTTTCCCTTCTCTGGAAACACCATATATTTT

v_call: TRBV7-9
clone_size: .
d_call: TRBD1
j_call: TRBJ2-5
cdr3_aa: CASGQGMGETQYF
cdr3_nt: TGTGCCAGCGGACAGGGGATGGGGGAGACCCAGTACTTC

v_call: TRBV29-1
clone_size: .
d_call: .
j_call: TRBJ2-5
cdr3_aa: CSVDLGQETQYF
cdr3_nt: TGCAGCGTTGACCTAGGGCAAGAGACCCAGTACTTC

v_call: TRBV28
clone_size: many
d_call: .
j_call: TRBJ1-5
cdr3_aa: CASSWQANQPQHF
cdr3_nt: TGTGCCAGCAGTTGGCAGGCTAATCAGCCCCAGCATTTT

v_call: TRBV12-3/TRBV12-4
clone_size: .
d_call: .
j_call: TRBJ1-2
cdr3_aa: CASSLKEANYGYTF
cdr3_nt: TGTGCCAGCAGTTTAAAGGAGGCTAACTATGGCTACACCTTC

v_call: TRBV6-5
clone_size: many
d_call: TRBD1
j_call: TRBJ2-1
cdr3_aa: CASSPGTGGYNEQFF
cdr3_nt: TGTGCCAGCAGTCCCGGGACAGGGGGCTACAATGAGCAGTTCTTC

v_call: TRBV18
clone_size: .
d_call: .
j_call: TRBJ2-1
cdr3_aa: CASSPLSSKNEQFF
cdr3_nt: TGTGCCAGCTCACCACTAAGCTCCAAAAATGAGCAGTTCTTC

v_call: TRBV7-2
clone_size: few
d_call: TRBD1
j_call: TRBJ2-2
cdr3_aa: CASSLGQGRTGELFF
cdr3_nt: TGTGCCAGCAGCTTGGGACAGGGGAGGACCGGGGAGCTGTTTTTT

v_call: TRBV20-1
clone_size: many
d_call: .
j_call: TRBJ1-1
cdr3_aa: CSARDGPGTTNTEAFF
cdr3_nt: TGCAGTGCTAGAGATGGACCCGGGACGACGAACACTGAAGCCTTCTTT

v_call: TRBV6-1
clone_size: many
d_call: .
j_call: TRBJ1-3
cdr3_aa: CASSGTGRWTGLSGNTIYF
cdr3_nt: TGTGCCAGCAGTGGAACGGGCCGCTGGACGGGACTCTCTGGAAACACCATATATTTT

v_call: TRBV21-1
clone_size: many
d_call: .
j_call: TRBJ2-2
cdr3_aa: CASSPPSAKLTNTGELFF
cdr3_nt: TGTGCCAGCAGTCCACCTAGCGCCAAATTAACGAACACCGGGGAGCTGTTTTTT

v_call: TRBV7-8
clone_size: many
d_call: TRBD2
j_call: TRBJ2-5
cdr3_aa: CASSGEGTTQETQYF
cdr3_nt: TGTGCCAGCAGCGGGGAGGGGACTACTCAAGAGACCCAGTACTTC

v_call: TRBV29-1
clone_size: many
d_call: .
j_call: TRBJ2-1
cdr3_aa: CSVVISYNEQFF
cdr3_nt: TGCAGCGTTGTGATCTCCTACAATGAGCAGTTCTTC

v_call: TRBV7-6
clone_size: few
d_call: .
j_call: TRBJ2-3
cdr3_aa: CASSPLPTDTQYF
cdr3_nt: TGTGCCAGCAGCCCTCTACCCACAGATACGCAGTATTTT

v_call: TRBV9
clone_size: .
d_call: .
j_call: TRBJ2-1
cdr3_aa: CASSTRGGYNEQFF
cdr3_nt: TGTGCCAGCAGCACCAGAGGGGGGTACAATGAGCAGTTCTTC

v_call: TRBV18
clone_size: .
d_call: .
j_call: TRBJ2-3
cdr3_aa: CASSPPAGWADTQYF
cdr3_nt: TGTGCCAGCTCACCACCGGCCGGCTGGGCAGATACGCAGTATTTT

v_call: TRBV12-3/TRBV12-4
clone_size: .
d_call: .
j_call: TRBJ2-1
cdr3_aa: CASSYGSPTYNEQFF
cdr3_nt: TGTGCCAGCAGTTACGGGTCCCCTACCTACAATGAGCAGTTCTTC

v_call: TRBV12-3/TRBV12-4
clone_size: .
d_call: .
j_call: TRBJ2-5
cdr3_aa: CASSLDGGPSSSQWTQYF
cdr3_nt: TGTGCCAGCAGTTTAGATGGGGGACCATCCAGCTCACAATGGACCCAGTACTTC

v_call: TRBV27
clone_size: few
d_call: .
j_call: TRBJ1-2
cdr3_aa: CASSTTAANYGYTF
cdr3_nt: TGTGCCAGCAGTACTACAGCAGCTAACTATGGCTACACCTTC

v_call: TRBV27
clone_size: few
d_call: TRBD2
j_call: TRBJ2-3
cdr3_aa: CASSETSGGIDTQYF
cdr3_nt: TGTGCCAGCAGTGAAACTAGCGGGGGGATAGATACGCAGTATTTT

v_call: TRBV12-3/TRBV12-4
clone_size: few
d_call: .
j_call: TRBJ2-5
cdr3_aa: CASSLAARRETQYF
cdr3_nt: TGTGCCAGCAGTTTAGCGGCTAGACGAGAGACCCAGTACTTC

v_call: TRBV4-1
clone_size: few
d_call: TRBD2
j_call: TRBJ2-1
cdr3_aa: CASSQRTSGVIYEQFF
cdr3_nt: TGCGCCAGCAGCCAGAGGACTAGCGGGGTGATCTATGAGCAGTTCTTC

v_call: TRBV11-2
clone_size: few
d_call: .
j_call: TRBJ2-5
cdr3_aa: CASSLVTGLLETQYF
cdr3_nt: TGTGCCAGCAGCTTAGTCACAGGGTTGTTAGAGACCCAGTACTTC

v_call: TRBV14
clone_size: .
d_call: .
j_call: TRBJ1-2
cdr3_aa: CASSLGRAYGYTF
cdr3_nt: TGTGCCAGCAGCTTGGGCAGGGCCTATGGCTACACCTTC

v_call: TRBV18
clone_size: few
d_call: .
j_call: TRBJ1-1
cdr3_aa: CASSPVGGSNTEAFF
cdr3_nt: TGTGCCAGCTCACCAGTCGGGGGGTCCAACACTGAAGCTTTCTTT

v_call: TRBV6-6
clone_size: few
d_call: .
j_call: TRBJ2-5
cdr3_aa: CASSRTQGIETQYF
cdr3_nt: TGTGCCAGCAGCCGGACCCAGGGTATAGAGACCCAGTACTTC

v_call: TRBV12-3/TRBV12-4
clone_size: few
d_call: .
j_call: TRBJ1-1
cdr3_aa: CASLRNTEAFF
cdr3_nt: TGTGCCAGCCTACGGAACACTGAAGCTTTCTTT

v_call: TRBV9
clone_size: few
d_call: .
j_call: TRBJ2-2
cdr3_aa: CASSPRQTPNTGELFF
cdr3_nt: TGTGCCAGCAGCCCCCGACAGACACCGAACACCGGGGAGCTGTTTTTT

v_call: TRBV28
clone_size: .
d_call: .
j_call: TRBJ1-6
cdr3_aa: CASSTGSRTNSPLHF
cdr3_nt: TGTGCCAGCTCTACCGGCTCCCGGACGAATTCACCCCTCCACTTT

v_call: TRBV29-1
clone_size: .
d_call: TRBD2
j_call: TRBJ2-1
cdr3_aa: CSVADSGHNEQFF
cdr3_nt: TGCAGCGTTGCTGATAGCGGGCACAATGAGCAGTTCTTC

v_call: TRBV20-1
clone_size: many
d_call: TRBD2
j_call: TRBJ2-3
cdr3_aa: CSAPIGGGLGTQYF
cdr3_nt: TGCAGTGCCCCAATAGGCGGGGGGCTGGGTACGCAGTATTTT

v_call: TRBV6-5
clone_size: few
d_call: .
j_call: TRBJ2-5
cdr3_aa: CASSPLQGGQETQYF
cdr3_nt: TGTGCCAGCAGTCCCCTCCAGGGGGGACAAGAGACCCAGTACTTC

v_call: TRBV11-2
clone_size: few
d_call: .
j_call: TRBJ2-3
cdr3_aa: CASIRNVVGTDTQYF
cdr3_nt: TGTGCCAGCATTAGGAACGTCGTTGGTACAGATACGCAGTATTTT

v_call: TRBV3-1
clone_size: few
d_call: TRBD2
j_call: TRBJ2-5
cdr3_aa: CASSRSGATQETQYF
cdr3_nt: TGTGCCAGCAGCCGTAGCGGGGCAACCCAAGAGACCCAGTACTTC

v_call: TRBV4-1
clone_size: .
d_call: TRBD1
j_call: TRBJ2-1
cdr3_aa: CASSQAQGANNEQFF
cdr3_nt: TGCGCCAGCAGCCAAGCCCAGGGGGCCAACAATGAGCAGTTCTTC

v_call: TRBV6-5
clone_size: few
d_call: TRBD1
j_call: TRBJ2-1
cdr3_aa: CASRTGGAGNEQFF
cdr3_nt: TGTGCCAGCAGGACAGGGGGCGCGGGGAATGAGCAGTTCTTC

v_call: TRBV6-6
clone_size: .
d_call: TRBD1
j_call: TRBJ1-1
cdr3_aa: CASCRGLDEAFF
cdr3_nt: TGTGCCAGCTGCAGGGGGCTGGATGAAGCTTTCTTT

v_call: TRBV4-1
clone_size: .
d_call: .
j_call: TRBJ1-2
cdr3_aa: CASSQIGYGYTF
cdr3_nt: TGCGCCAGCAGCCAAATCGGCTATGGCTACACCTTC

v_call: TRBV20-1
clone_size: many
d_call: .
j_call: TRBJ1-4
cdr3_aa: CSAEAWTPRNEKLFF
cdr3_nt: TGCAGTGCGGAGGCGTGGACCCCGAGGAATGAAAAACTGTTTTTT

v_call: TRBV19
clone_size: few
d_call: TRBD2
j_call: TRBJ2-1
cdr3_aa: CASSIRLAGGLNEQFF
cdr3_nt: TGTGCCAGTAGTATCCGACTAGCGGGGGGGCTGAATGAGCAGTTCTTC

v_call: TRBV2
clone_size: .
d_call: .
j_call: TRBJ1-2
cdr3_aa: CASNPDGVIYGYTF
cdr3_nt: TGTGCCAGCAACCCGGACGGGGTCATCTATGGCTACACCTTC